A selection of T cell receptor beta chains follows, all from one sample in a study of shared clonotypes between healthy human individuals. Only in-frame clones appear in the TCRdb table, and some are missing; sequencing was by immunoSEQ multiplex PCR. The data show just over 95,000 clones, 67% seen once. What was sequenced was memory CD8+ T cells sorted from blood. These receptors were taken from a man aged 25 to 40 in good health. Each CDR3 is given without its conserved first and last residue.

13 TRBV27 ASSLAGRAYNEQF
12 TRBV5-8 ASSLQRLNTEAF
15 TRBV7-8 ASSLLSRVTSTAGQY
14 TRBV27 ASSLFKGHPDYGYT
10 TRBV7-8 ASSPLSAEQY
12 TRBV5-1 ASSLRQATDTQY
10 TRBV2 ASSDLLNTIY
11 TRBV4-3 ASSQDDWQEQY
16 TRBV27 ASSRAFIQDRDDEKLF
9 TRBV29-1 SGSVLGELF
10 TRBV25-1 ASSETNHEQF
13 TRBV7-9 ASSLAGGDSYEQY
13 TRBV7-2 ASTSPGSLGYEQY
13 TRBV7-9 ASSLSGPRSYEQY
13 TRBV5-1 ASSLIEDQGTEAF
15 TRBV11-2 ASSRHRHYTGNYGYT
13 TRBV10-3 AISDVAGGAYEQY
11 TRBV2 ATVTNLGNTIY
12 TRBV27 ASSLQARGEDYT
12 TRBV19 ASSIRDHYNEQF
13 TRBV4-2 ASSQLAGGKYEQY
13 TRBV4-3 ASSLTRISTGELF
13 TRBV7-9 ASSLLQGSYNEQF
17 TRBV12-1 ASSFGLAGEEHNTGELF
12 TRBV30 AWSVGSLGYEQY
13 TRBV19 ASSPSSGSYNEQF
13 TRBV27 ASSLVSGRAAEQF
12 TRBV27 ASSFSSGTYEQY
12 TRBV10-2 ASSDSLTKETQY
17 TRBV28 ASVAGLAGYYENTDTQY
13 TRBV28 ASSFPSGTSYEQY
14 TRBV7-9 ASSPPRGLYSYEQY
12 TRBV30 AWSVPSGPYEQY